This T cell receptor (beta chain) is from a study of cytomegalovirus exposure and HLA in healthy donors. Study-level results: Cytomegalovirus status, reportedly, was diagnosed with high specificity and sensitivity by the classifier. A later analysis found most CMV-associated TCR beta chains apparently HLA-restricted. In a later analysis, compared with equally common non-associated chains, HLA-associated beta chains were more expanded. A later analysis linked 15,000 to 20,000 TCR beta sequences to HLA alleles at 0.05 false discovery rate.

About this clone itself: Its antigen is unknown.

This CDR3 comprises 15 residues. With 0 bases clipped from V and 3 bases from J, the junction kept 5 bases outside the gene matches. Germline V gives CDR1 SGHAT, CDR2 FQNNGV. Primers for the PCR totalled 60 Vbeta and 13 Jbeta. TCRdb keeps only in-frame clones here, not all; method: immunoSEQ multiplex PCR. The table has about 100,000 clones, around 83% seen once. The receptor was isolated from a woman aged 18-30 years in good health and CMV-seronegative. This rearrangement joins TRBV11-2 to TRBJ2-7; 7 nucleotides agree with TRBD1. Material for sequencing was PBMCs. CDR3 residues: CASSLETGTLYEQYF. CDR3 bases: TGTGCCAGCAGCTTAGAGACAGGGACCCTCTACGAGCAGTACTTC.